These 11 T cell receptor beta chains were sequenced from one sample in a study of post-analysis software for immune sequencing data. Whole-study findings and limits: The study found TRBV5-6, TRBV5-1 and TRBV20-1 among five TRBV segments more frequent in patients than controls.

These receptors have no known antigen. Unique molecular identifiers were built into the TCR beta cDNA libraries. TCRdb re-called the PCR reads through MiXCR, storing one row per CDR3 protein. The sample lists about 680,000 distinct CDR3 sequences, roughly three fifths occurring once. Sequencing input: blood. The receptors come from a girl aged 2-9 years with multiple sclerosis.

The chain joins TRBV11-2 to TRBJ2-7, with 12 positions matching TRBD2. CDR1 SGHAT and CDR2 FQNNGV come from the germline V gene. Unmatched junction bases numbered 5, after V lost 1 base and J lost 1 base. This CDR3 has 17 residues. The CDR3 sequence: CASSLVRGTSGSYEQYF. DNA of the CDR3: TGTGCCAGCAGCTTAGTTAGAGGGACTAGCGGGTCCTACGAGCAGTACTTC. The full variable domain, its missing parts supplied by reference TRBV11-2 and TRBJ2-7, is EAGVAQSPRYKIIEKRQSVAFWCNPISGHATLYWYQQILGQGPKLLIQFQNNGVVDDSQLPKDRFSAERLKGVDSTLKIQPAKLEDSAVYLCASSLVRGTSGSYEQYFGPGTRLTVT.

V gene TRBV5-6 combines with J gene TRBJ2-3; 12 bases map to TRBD2. J lost 5 bases, V lost 0 bases, and 10 bases had no gene match. This CDR3 is built from 18 residues. Germline CDR1 SGHDT, CDR2 YYEEEE. The CDR3 DNA follows: TGTGCCAGCAGCTTGGCCCTGCTAGCGGGGGGGCCGAAAGATACGCAGTATTTT. This gives the protein CASSLALLAGGPKDTQYF.

The rearrangement links TRBV5-1 to TRBJ2-1; either TRBD1 or TRBD2 may supply D (6 bases each). The V gene lost 3 bases and the J gene lost 8 bases, with 18 bases spanning the gap. Germline values: CDR1 SGHRS, CDR2 YFSETQ. The CDR3 extends over 15 amino acids. The CDR3 DNA reads as TGCGCCAGCAGCTCCTTTCCGGGGGCGCACGATGAGCAGTTCTTC. It is translated as CASSSFPGAHDEQFF.

The J gene is TRBJ2-7, the V gene TRBV12-3 or TRBV12-4; no definite D call. Deletions cut 5 bases from V and 5 bases from J, with 7 bases between. The CDR3 is 11 residues long. The CDR3 loop reads CASSPANEQYF. In nucleotides, the CDR3 is TGTGCCAGCAGTCCGGCTAACGAGCAGTACTTC.

Only a few counts were recorded for this clonotype. The J gene is TRBJ2-1, the V gene TRBV7-9; TRBD2 aligns across 8 bases. This CDR3 comprises 16 residues. Germline V lookup: CDR1 SEHNR, CDR2 FQNEAQ (reference sequence). V shed 1 base, J shed 7 bases, and the junction held 9 bases outside the gene matches. Written as DNA, the CDR3 is TGTGCCAGCAGCTTAGAGCAGCCAGCGGGGGTGAATGAGCAGTTCTTC. It yields the protein CASSLEQPAGVNEQFF.

This chain joins TRBV11-2 and TRBJ2-5; D possibly matches TRBD1 or TRBD2 (5 bases each). The CDR3 is 14 amino acids. Trimming shortened V by 4 bases and J by 12 bases, and 21 bases separated the two germline ends. The germline CDR1 and CDR2 sequences are SGHAT and FQNNGV. The chain's CDR3 is CASSSLTGTMKEYF. CDR3 DNA: TGTGCCAGCAGCTCTCTAACCGGGACGATGAAGGAGTACTTC.

The chain links TRBV10-3 to TRBJ2-1; D remains ambiguous. Per the germline V gene, CDR1 is ENHRY and CDR2 is SYGVKD. This CDR3 contains 12 residues. V was cut by 3 bases and J by 3 bases, with 3 bases left in between. The CDR3 DNA reads as TGTGCCATCAGTGACAGCTACAATGAGCAGTTCTTC. Translation gives CAISDSYNEQFF.

This clonotype was recorded once. V gene TRBV7-2 combines with J gene TRBJ1-1; unclear D gene. The germline gives CDR1 SGHTA, CDR2 FQGNSA. V was pared by 5 bases and J by 3 bases, with 10 bases between. This CDR3 is 13 amino acids long. This CDR3 is CASSVFWDTEAFF. The CDR3 DNA reads TGTGCCAGCAGCGTATTTTGGGACACTGAAGCTTTCTTT.

V is TRBV20-1 and J is TRBJ2-3; D is unresolved. The V end lost 3 bases, the J end lost 0 bases, and 7 bases lay between the germline ends. Germline loops: CDR1 DFQATT, CDR2 SNEGSKA (reference sequence). This CDR3 spans 13 amino acids. The CDR3 here is CSARVSSTDTQYF. CDR3 nucleotide sequence: TGCAGTGCTAGGGTGTCTAGCACAGATACGCAGTATTTT.

This clonotype was recorded once. The chain combines TRBV6-2 or TRBV6-3 with TRBJ2-1, with 12 positions matching TRBD2. CDR1 and CDR2 (germline): MNHEY, SVGEGT. J was trimmed by 0 bases and V by 0 bases; bases with no gene match: 15. The CDR3 length is 22 residues. The CDR3 protein is CASSYSVSPTSGRLSSYNEQFF. The CDR3 region has the DNA TGTGCCAGCAGTTACTCGGTATCCCCAACTAGCGGGAGGCTGAGCTCCTACAATGAGCAGTTCTTC.

The chain couples TRBV20-1 to TRBJ2-3, with a possible D match to TRBD2 (5 bases). CDR3 length: 13 amino acids. V was shortened by 6 bases and J by 5 bases, with 15 bases between the two germline ends. The germline V gene has CDR1 DFQATT and CDR2 SNEGSKA (reference sequence). The CDR3 nucleotides are TGCAGTGCAAAGGGCAAGGGAGTAGATACGCAGTATTTT. Its protein product is CSAKGKGVDTQYF.